Shown below are 32 T cell receptor beta chains from a single sample sequenced in a study of cytomegalovirus exposure and HLA in healthy donors. PCR employed 60 Vbeta and 13 Jbeta primers. Libraries were prepared by immunoSEQ multiplex PCR; TCRdb keeps only in-frame clonotypes and omits some of them. The repertoire holds tens of thousands of clones, with around 68% as singletons. Sequenced: PBMCs. Every receptor here comes from a man aged 40-50 years in good health and CMV-seropositive.

The chain is built from TRBV7-6 and TRBJ2-5; D is perhaps TRBD2 (6 bases). V gave up 1 base and J gave up 5 bases, with 14 bases separating them. CDR3 length: 15 amino acids. Germline V CDR1 and CDR2: SGHVS, FNYEAQ. In nucleotides, the CDR3 is TGTGCCAGCAGCTTAGGGAGGGGTTCACCCGAGACCCAGTACTTC. Translated: CASSLGRGSPETQYF.

The rearrangement joins TRBV9 to TRBJ2-1; TRBD2 matches at 9 bases. CDR1 is SGDLS, CDR2 YYNGEE, per germline. There are 17 residues in the CDR3. With V trimmed by 0 bases and J by 3 bases, 7 bases remained unmatched. CDR3: CASSVGQLAGGYNEQFF. CDR3 in DNA: TGTGCCAGCAGCGTAGGCCAACTAGCGGGTGGCTACAATGAGCAGTTCTTC.

The CDR3 DNA reads TGTGCCAGCAGCTTAGGGACAAAGGGCACAGATACGCAGTATTTT. Encoded protein: CASSLGTKGTDTQYF. This sequence joins TRBV7-2 and TRBJ2-3; a possible D gene is TRBD1 (5 bases). Trimming left V 1 base short and J 1 base short, with 9 bases between. Germline CDR1 SGHTA, CDR2 FQGNSA. The CDR3 covers 15 residues.

V gene TRBV15 combines with J gene TRBJ2-7; unclear D gene. V was trimmed by 1 base and J by 3 bases, leaving 10 bases between them. This CDR3 is built from 14 residues. Germline V CDR1 and CDR2: LNHNV, YYDKDF (reference sequence). The chain's CDR3 is CATSRGGQNYEQYF. CDR3 nucleotides: TGTGCCACCAGCAGAGGAGGTCAAAACTACGAGCAGTACTTC.

This sequence joins TRBV5-1 and TRBJ2-3, with D possibly being TRBD1 (6 bases). The germline CDR1 and CDR2 sequences are SGHRS and YFSETQ. Trimming stripped 5 bases from V and 1 base from J, with 14 bases between. This CDR3 is 15 amino acids long. CDR3 residues: CASSHGQHRTDTQYF. The CDR3 bases are TGCGCCAGCAGTCACGGACAGCACCGCACAGATACGCAGTATTTT.

V usage is TRBV10-3 and J usage is TRBJ2-2; D unresolved. CDR3 length: 15 amino acids. Trimming stripped 2 bases from V and 1 base from J, with 8 bases between. From germline, CDR1 is ENHRY and CDR2 SYGVKD. The CDR3 bases are TGTGCCATCAGTGAGGAGGCGGTGAACACCGGGGAGCTGTTTTTT. Translated, it gives CAISEEAVNTGELFF.

The V and J genes are TRBV7-2 and TRBJ2-7; D possibly corresponds to TRBD2 (6 bases). Germline V gene lookup returns CDR1 SGHTA and CDR2 FQGNSA. This CDR3 region has 13 residues. The V gene lost 5 bases and the J gene lost 3 bases, with 11 bases spanning the gap. CDR3: CASSLGLYYEQYF. CDR3 in DNA: TGTGCCAGCAGCCTGGGACTTTACTACGAGCAGTACTTC. The full variable domain, its missing parts supplied by reference TRBV7-2 and TRBJ2-7, is GAGVSQSPSNKVTEKGKDVELRCDPISGHTALYWYRQSLGQGLEFLIYFQGNSAPDKSGLPSDRFSAERTGGSVSTLTIQRTQQEDSAVYLCASSLGLYYEQYFGPGTRLTVT.

This clone turned up a few times. The chain has TRBV4-2 and TRBJ1-3; no clear D. The V and J ends lost 0 bases and 1 base respectively, with 7 bases between them. This CDR3 spans 15 amino acids. From germline, CDR1 is LGHNA and CDR2 YNFKEQ. CDR3 loop: CASSQDQESGNTIYF. CDR3 DNA: TGTGCCAGCAGCCAAGATCAAGAGTCTGGAAACACCATATATTTT.

This clone was detected a few times. The chain uses TRBV7-3 and TRBJ2-1; 9 nucleotides match TRBD2. Per germline, CDR1 SGHTA and CDR2 FQGTGA. The V and J ends lost 5 bases and 6 bases, in that order; junction bases with no gene match: 8. CDR3 length equals 15 residues. As DNA, the CDR3 is TGTGCCAGCAGCCCGCAGGGGCGGGGGGGCAATGAGCAGTTCTTC. As protein: CASSPQGRGGNEQFF.

The chain has TRBV4-2 and TRBJ2-7; 13 bases agree with TRBD2. Germline V gene sequence: CDR1 LGHNA, CDR2 YNFKEQ. Trimming took 4 bases from V and 4 from J; bases not matched to a gene: 7. The CDR3 covers 16 residues. The CDR3 bases are TGTGCCAGCAGCCGAACGACTAGCGGGGGGCAATACGAGCAGTACTTC. Amino acid sequence: CASSRTTSGGQYEQYF.

The V call is TRBV7-3, the J call TRBJ1-1; a possible D gene is TRBD1 (5 bases). The V end lost 5 bases, the J end lost 3 bases, and 13 bases lay between the germline ends. Germline values: CDR1 SGHTA, CDR2 FQGTGA. The CDR3 runs 14 residues. The CDR3, as DNA: TGTGCCAGCAGCCCCCAGGGTTTTGACACTGAAGCTTTCTTT. Translated: CASSPQGFDTEAFF.

This clone turned up a few times. CDR3 sequence: CSASQGGGGEQYF. The CDR3 DNA reads TGCAGCGCCTCTCAGGGGGGTGGGGGCGAGCAGTACTTC. This chain connects TRBV29-1 to TRBJ2-7; the D gene is possibly TRBD1 (7 bases). The germline gives CDR1 SQVTM, CDR2 ANQGSEA. V shed 7 bases and J shed 6 bases, with 19 bases lying between them. The CDR3 loop spans 13 amino acids.

V usage is TRBV18 and J usage is TRBJ2-1; D ambiguous. Germline loops: CDR1 KGHSH, CDR2 LQKENI. This CDR3 is built from 13 residues. V shed 0 bases and J shed 9 bases, with 9 bases lying between them. CDR3 DNA sequence: TGTGCCAGCTCACCACCGAGAAGTTTTGAGCAGTTCTTC. The encoded protein is CASSPPRSFEQFF. The variable domain in full, with the rest retrieved from reference TRBV18 and TRBJ2-1, is NAGVMQNPRHLVRRRGQEARLRCSPMKGHSHVYWYRQLPEEGLKFMVYLQKENIIDESGMPKERFSAEFPKEGPSILRIQQVVRGDSAAYFCASSPPRSFEQFFGPGTRLTVL.

V and J are TRBV7-2 and TRBJ2-3; a possible D gene is TRBD1 (6 bases). There are 16 residues in the CDR3. Germline V CDR1 and CDR2: SGHTA, FQGNSA. Between the trimmed V and J ends, which lost 5 bases and 3 bases, there was a span of 18 bases. CDR3 nucleotides: TGTGCCAGCAGCCGTCCACCAGGGGTAATAACAGATACGCAGTATTTT. Translating it yields CASSRPPGVITDTQYF.

J is TRBJ1-1 and V is TRBV11-1; 7 bases line up with TRBD1. Germline V gives CDR1 SGHAT, CDR2 FQDESV (reference sequence). The length of the CDR3 is 14 residues. Unmatched junction bases numbered 9, after V lost 5 bases and J lost 6 bases. The CDR3, as DNA: TGTGCCAGCAGCCCACGACAGGGTGAATCTGAAGCTTTCTTT. It specifies CASSPRQGESEAFF.

The table lists this clone with a count of one. The chain joins TRBV27 to TRBJ2-5; 9 bases match TRBD1. Germline trimming cut 3 bases from V and 2 bases from J; bases unmatched to any gene: 1. CDR3 length: 14 residues. CDR1 MNHEY and CDR2 SMNVEV come from the germline V gene (reference sequence). The CDR3 region is CASSFGTGQETQYF. In DNA form, the CDR3 reads TGTGCCAGCAGTTTTGGGACAGGGCAAGAGACCCAGTACTTC.

This clone was counted once. The gene calls are TRBV6-1 and TRBJ1-1; 7 bases agree with TRBD1. The junction had 4 bases not matched to a gene; V was cut back by 6 bases and J by 0 bases. CDR1 is MNHNS, CDR2 SASEGT, per germline. This CDR3 comprises 14 residues. CDR3 DNA sequence: TGTGCCAGCAGGGGACAGCAATTGAACACTGAAGCTTTCTTT. Protein product: CASRGQQLNTEAFF.

This chain links TRBV11-2 with TRBJ1-1; D not resolved. Between the trimmed V and J ends, which lost 1 base and 0 bases, there was a span of 15 bases. From germline, CDR1 is SGHAT and CDR2 FQNNGV. The length of the CDR3 is 17 residues. CDR3 residues: CASSLVGTPDMNTEAFF. The CDR3 DNA reads as TGTGCCAGCAGCTTAGTTGGTACACCCGACATGAACACTGAAGCTTTCTTT.

J is TRBJ2-7 and V is TRBV2; 8 bases align to TRBD1. CDR3 size: 14 residues. Germline CDR1 SNHLY, CDR2 FYNNEI. V was clipped by 5 bases and J by 11 bases; unmatched bases: 14. The CDR3 here is CASSRSGQEGIKYF. The DNA for the CDR3 is TGTGCCAGCAGTCGCTCGGGACAGGAGGGGATAAAGTACTTC.

The rearrangement uses TRBV10-3 and TRBJ2-7; 8 nucleotides line up with TRBD1. The germline V gene encodes CDR1 ENHRY and CDR2 SYGVKD. Losses at the gene ends were 5 bases for V and 6 bases for J; bases not matched to a gene: 6. The CDR3 has 13 amino acids. The CDR3 sequence is CAISRQGAPEQYF. DNA of the CDR3: TGTGCCATCAGTCGGCAGGGGGCGCCCGAGCAGTACTTC.

The gene calls are TRBV5-6 and TRBJ2-1, with D possibly TRBD2 on 6 matching bases. The CDR3 totals 14 residues. Between the trimmed V and J ends, which lost 3 bases and 13 bases, there was a span of 20 bases. Germline loops: CDR1 SGHDT, CDR2 YYEEEE. The CDR3 sequence is CASSWTSRPGLQFF. Here the CDR3 DNA reads TGTGCCAGCAGCTGGACTTCACGGCCGGGACTCCAGTTCTTC.

The chain has TRBV29-1 and TRBJ2-3, with a possible D match to TRBD2 (7 bases). V was pared by 6 bases and J by 2 bases, with 21 bases between. The CDR3 loop spans 16 amino acids. Germline assignment: CDR1 SQVTM and CDR2 ANQGSEA. DNA for the CDR3: TGCAGCGTCGCAGGCGGGCAGGCGGGGGCCACAGATACGCAGTATTTT. Protein product: CSVAGGQAGATDTQYF.

The chain couples TRBV7-2 to TRBJ2-3, with 10 bases aligning to TRBD1. Germline V lookup: CDR1 SGHTA, CDR2 FQGNSA. V lost 4 bases to trimming and J lost 6 bases; unmatched junction nucleotides: 4. This CDR3 is 14 amino acids long. The CDR3 DNA reads as TGTGCCAGCAGCTCCGGACAGGGGGGGGATACGCAGTATTTT. Amino acids: CASSSGQGGDTQYF.

The genes are TRBV19 and TRBJ1-5, with a possible D match to TRBD1 (6 bases). Trimming cost V 7 bases and J 5 bases, with 15 bases left between them. Germline V gene sequence: CDR1 LNHDA, CDR2 SQIVND (reference sequence). There are 14 residues in the CDR3. CDR3: CASKMRGQDQPQHF. The CDR3 DNA reads TGTGCCAGTAAAATGCGGGGGCAGGATCAGCCCCAGCATTTT. The whole variable domain, filled in from reference TRBV19 and TRBJ1-5, reads DGGITQSPKYLFRKEGQNVTLSCEQNLNHDAMYWYRQDPGQGLRLIYYSQIVNDFQKGDIAEGYSVSREKKESFPLTVTSAQKNPTAFYLCASKMRGQDQPQHFGDGTRLSIL.

The chain is built from TRBV21-1 and TRBJ2-2; the table's D call, TRBD2, was not checked against the DNA. TRBV21-1 is a recognized pseudogene. The CDR3 consists of 17 residues. Written as DNA, the CDR3 is TGTGCCAGCAGCCTTCGTACTAGCGGGGGAGACACCGGGGAGCTGTTTTTT. Protein: CASSLRTSGGDTGELFF.

The chain is built from TRBV5-1 and TRBJ2-2; D ambiguous. The V and J ends lost 2 bases and 5 bases respectively, with 13 bases between them. CDR1 and CDR2 (germline): SGHRS, YFSETQ. The CDR3 is made up of 15 amino acids. The CDR3 is CASSFGPLKTGELFF. DNA for the CDR3: TGCGCCAGCAGCTTTGGCCCGCTGAAAACCGGGGAGCTGTTTTTT.

The V gene is TRBV7-6, the J gene TRBJ1-2, with 8 bases lining up with TRBD1. The CDR3 spans 14 residues. The V segment lost 3 bases and the J segment 6 bases; nucleotides outside the gene matches: 6. Per the germline V gene, CDR1 is SGHVS and CDR2 is FNYEAQ. CDR3: CASSFSTTGDGYTF. In nucleotides, the CDR3 is TGTGCCAGCAGCTTCTCCACGACAGGGGATGGCTACACCTTC.

The rearrangement joins TRBV11-2 to TRBJ2-1; D is unresolved. The CDR3 is 12 amino acids. Germline lookup yields CDR1 SGHAT and CDR2 FQNNGV. The V gene lost 5 bases and the J gene lost 9 bases, with 11 bases spanning the gap. The DNA of the CDR3 is TGTGCCAGCAGCCTCCAGTCAGGTGAGCAGTTCTTC. This gives the protein CASSLQSGEQFF.

This chain uses TRBV19 with TRBJ1-2; D is possibly TRBD1 (6 bases). V was shortened by 5 bases and J by 1 base, with 11 bases between the two germline ends. CDR3 length equals 14 residues. Germline CDR1 LNHDA, CDR2 SQIVND (reference sequence). CDR3 protein: CASSRDTNNYGYTF. In DNA, the CDR3 is TGTGCCAGTAGTCGGGACACCAATAACTATGGCTACACCTTC.

The rearrangement links TRBV29-1 to TRBJ2-1; 9 nucleotides align to TRBD2. The CDR3 runs to 13 residues. With 7 bases clipped from V and 8 bases from J, the junction kept 9 bases outside the gene matches. Per germline, CDR1 SQVTM and CDR2 ANQGSEA. The CDR3 region is CSATRTSADEQFF. The DNA for the CDR3 is TGCAGCGCAACTCGGACTAGCGCTGATGAGCAGTTCTTC.

The rearrangement uses TRBV11-3 and TRBJ2-7; D gene ambiguous. Trimming removed 2 bases from V and 3 bases from J, with 8 bases in between. Germline V gene data show CDR1 as SGHNT and CDR2 as YENEEA. The CDR3 is 13 residues long. Written as DNA, the CDR3 is TGTGCCAGCAGCTTACAAGCGCACTACGAGCAGTACTTC. Translating gives CASSLQAHYEQYF.

This clone came up once. The chain couples TRBV19 to TRBJ2-2; TRBD2 aligns across 13 bases. This CDR3 has 14 residues. Germline trimming cut 10 bases from V and 7 bases from J; bases unmatched to any gene: 6. Germline V gene sequence: CDR1 LNHDA, CDR2 SQIVND (reference sequence). Here the CDR3 DNA reads TGTGCCACACTAGCGGGAGGGCCCCTCGGGGAGCTGTTTTTT. Translated, it gives CATLAGGPLGELFF.